The rows below give T cell receptor beta chains drawn from one sample of a study of blood T cells in healthy people across ages. TCRdb recomputed calls from the 5' RACE reads with MiXCR, one row per CDR3 protein. Found here are approximately 800,000 distinct CDR3 sequences, about 53% of them singletons; the top ten hold approximately 40%. Sequencing used blood. The receptors derive from a man older than 75 in good health. The CDR3 runs from the conserved cysteine through the conserved F or W. A D gene is named only where the DNA matches it firmly. Size tells how often a clone was seen (once, few, many) or the class of an expanded clone, and some rows leave it out.

>.|TRBV6-1|TRBJ2-3|.
TGTGCCAGCAGTGGCAGGACAGTCCCCACAGATACGCAGTATTTT
CASSGRTVPTDTQYF
>.|TRBV4-2|TRBJ2-7|TRBD1
TGTGCCAGCAGCCTCGTAGGCTTCGGGACAGGGGGCACCTACGAGCAGTACTTC
CASSLVGFGTGGTYEQYF
>.|TRBV15|TRBJ2-5|.
TGTGCCACCAGCAGAGTCGGCGGGTCGCAAGAGACCCAGTACTTC
CATSRVGGSQETQYF
>.|TRBV20-1|TRBJ2-1|TRBD2
TGCAGTGCGGCCAGTCCTAGCGGGAGGCGCTCCTACAATGAGCAGTTCTTC
CSAASPSGRRSYNEQFF
>.|TRBV6-4|TRBJ1-6|.
TGTGCCAGTAGAGGCAGGGCGAATTCACCCCTCCACTTT
CASRGRANSPLHF
>few|TRBV12-3/TRBV12-4|TRBJ1-1|.
TGTGCCAGCAGTTTAAGACTGGGGACTGAAGCTTTCTTT
CASSLRLGTEAFF
>few|TRBV27|TRBJ2-5|TRBD2
TGTGCCAGCAGTTTAATACTAGCGGGCCTCTGGTGGGAGACCCAGTACTTC
CASSLILAGLWWETQYF
>.|TRBV3-1|TRBJ2-4|.
TGTGCCAGCAGCCAAGGGACAACCACCGGCGACATTCAGTACTTC
CASSQGTTTGDIQYF
>few|TRBV28|TRBJ2-4|.
TGTGCCAGCAGTTTAGGGGCAGGGAATCTCAAAAACATTCAGTACTTC
CASSLGAGNLKNIQYF
>.|TRBV11-2|TRBJ1-1|.
TGTGCCAGCAACACATCCTCCTCGGGGATGAACACTGAAGCTTTCTTT
CASNTSSSGMNTEAFF
>.|TRBV13|TRBJ1-1|.
TGTGCCAGCGCCGGACGGCAGAGTGAAGCTTTCTTT
CASAGRQSEAFF
>.|TRBV20-1|TRBJ2-5|.
TGCAGTGCTAGAGATCGAGATTTGGGGACCCAGTACTTC
CSARDRDLGTQYF
>.|TRBV11-2|TRBJ2-7|.
TGTGCCAGCAGCTCCCCCCGGGGGCTATTTCTCGAGCAGTACTTC
CASSSPRGLFLEQYF
>few|TRBV5-1|TRBJ1-2|.
TGCGCCAGCAGCCCCGAGCGCTGTGGCTACACCTTC
CASSPERCGYTF
>few|TRBV20-1|TRBJ2-4|.
TGCAGTGCCCCTAGGACAGCCAAAAACATTCAGTACTTC
CSAPRTAKNIQYF
>few|TRBV5-1|TRBJ2-7|TRBD2
TGCGCCAGCAGCCCTGCACCTAGCGGGAAAGAAGGCGAGCAGTACTTC
CASSPAPSGKEGEQYF
>few|TRBV20-1|TRBJ1-6|.
TGCAGTGCTAGGTTCGGGATACAGGAACCTAATTCACCCCCCCACTTT
CSARFGIQEPNSPPHF
>.|TRBV6-5|TRBJ2-7|TRBD1
TGTGCCAGCAGTTACGTGGGACAGGGCCCCTACGAGCAGTACTTC
CASSYVGQGPYEQYF
>few|TRBV10-3|TRBJ2-3|TRBD2
TGTGCCATCAGTGAGCCGCCCCCGGGACTAGCGGCACTCACAGATACGCAGTATTTT
CAISEPPPGLAALTDTQYF
>.|TRBV4-2|TRBJ2-7|.
TGTGCCAGCAGCCAAGAAGGGACGGAGTACTACGAGCAGTACTTC
CASSQEGTEYYEQYF